Listed below are T cell receptor beta chains from one sample, sequenced in a study of T cell responses to AZD1222 COVID-19 vaccine. Here immunoSEQ multiplex PCR was the method, and the copy in TCRdb shows in-frame clones only, minus some. The repertoire holds 84,000 or so clones, with nearly 90% as singletons. This material consisted of peripheral blood, taken on day 0 of AZD1222 vaccination. These receptor sequences come from an adult in good health. CDR3s include the opening cysteine and the closing phenylalanine or tryptophan. A D gene is named only where the DNA matches it firmly. Only some rows state a clone size, as once, few, many or a class for expanded clones.

>TRBV11-3|-|TRBJ2-7|once
CASSLRDGSSYEQYF
TGTGCCAGCAGCTTGCGAGACGGGAGTTCCTACGAGCAGTACTTC
>TRBV7-9|TRBD2|TRBJ2-3|-
CASSLGSLAGGVSTDTQYF
TGTGCCAGCAGCTTAGGGTCCCTAGCGGGAGGAGTAAGCACAGATACGCAGTATTTT
>TRBV6-5|-|TRBJ1-2|-
CASSYSTANYGYTF
TGTGCCAGCAGTTACTCGACAGCTAACTATGGCTACACCTTC
>TRBV10-1|-|TRBJ2-3|-
CASSESAEGLRDTQYF
TGCGCCAGCAGTGAGTCGGCGGAGGGCCTGAGAGATACGCAGTATTTT
>TRBV5-5|-|TRBJ1-5|-
CASSLSGGPQHF
TGTGCCAGCAGCCTTAGCGGAGGTCCCCAGCATTTT
>TRBV6-1|TRBD1|TRBJ1-5|few
CASSGQGGNQPQHF
TGTGCCAGCAGCGGACAGGGGGGCAATCAGCCCCAGCATTTT
>TRBV7-9|-|TRBJ2-3|-
CASSLEGGTDTQYF
TGTGCCAGCAGCTTAGAAGGGGGCACAGATACGCAGTATTTT
>TRBV2|TRBD2|TRBJ2-1|-
CASSEGTSSDEQFF
TGTGCCAGCAGTGAAGGGACTAGCAGCGATGAGCAGTTCTTC
>TRBV29-1|-|TRBJ2-2|-
CSVAPQDYPTGELFF
TGCAGCGTTGCCCCACAGGATTACCCCACCGGGGAGCTGTTTTTT
>TRBV19|-|TRBJ1-1|once
CASSIGSRATEAFF
TGTGCCAGTAGTATAGGGTCCAGGGCCACTGAAGCTTTCTTT
>TRBV7-7|TRBD2|TRBJ2-1|-
CASTARAGGDNEQFF
TGTGCTAGCACCGCTAGGGCGGGAGGAGACAATGAGCAGTTCTTC
>TRBV5-1|TRBD1|TRBJ1-1|-
CASSFRQGRTEAFF
TGCGCCAGCAGCTTCAGACAGGGGAGGACTGAAGCTTTCTTT
>TRBV2|-|TRBJ1-1|-
CASFSRGLTEAFF
TGTGCCAGTTTTTCCAGGGGACTCACTGAAGCTTTCTTT
>TRBV20-1|-|TRBJ1-4|-
CSAPLGPKLFF
TGCAGTGCTCCCCTAGGCCCTAAGCTGTTTTTT
>TRBV19|TRBD2|TRBJ2-1|once
CASSRRLAGGGGNEQFF
TGTGCCAGTAGTAGGAGGTTAGCGGGAGGGGGCGGCAATGAGCAGTTCTTC
>TRBV30|-|TRBJ1-1|-
CAWMYSGDSLTANEAFF
TGTGCCTGGATGTATTCGGGGGATTCACTCACCGCAAATGAAGCTTTCTTT
>TRBV9|TRBD2|TRBJ2-1|once
CASSAFSGGYNEQFF
TGTGCCAGCAGCGCATTCTCCGGGGGGTACAATGAGCAGTTCTTC
>TRBV11-3|-|TRBJ2-7|once
CASSLRGAEPYEQYF
TGTGCCAGCAGCTTACGGGGCGCGGAACCATACGAGCAGTACTTC
>TRBV29-1|-|TRBJ2-1|-
CSVFDSNEQFF
TGCAGCGTCTTTGACAGCAATGAGCAGTTCTTC
>TRBV9|-|TRBJ2-5|-
CASSNGDRWSETQYF
TGTGCCAGCAGCAACGGGGACCGCTGGTCGGAGACCCAGTACTTC
>TRBV19|-|TRBJ2-7|-
CASNRGPSYEQYF
TGTGCCAGTAATAGAGGGCCATCCTACGAGCAGTACTTC
>TRBV19|TRBD2|TRBJ2-1|-
CASSISLASFNEQFF
TGTGCCAGTAGTATTTCACTAGCGTCCTTTAATGAGCAGTTCTTC
>TRBV10-3|TRBD1|TRBJ1-2|once
CAISGRQGDGHTF
TGTGCCATCAGTGGCCGACAGGGGGATGGCCACACCTTC
>TRBV19|TRBD1|TRBJ1-1|-
CASSMVGGQGISAEAFF
TGTGCCAGTAGTATGGTGGGGGGACAGGGGATTTCGGCTGAAGCTTTCTTT
>TRBV4-3|TRBD2|TRBJ2-7|-
CASSQDPPVGAGGTYEQYF
TGCGCCAGCAGCCAAGATCCACCCGTCGGAGCGGGGGGAACCTACGAGCAGTACTTC
>TRBV3-1/TRBV3-2|-|TRBJ1-5|few
CASSQGVGTGQPQHF
TGTGCCAGCAGCCAAGGGGTAGGGACGGGACAGCCCCAGCATTTT
>TRBV14|-|TRBJ1-1|-
CASSQSLSRYTEAFF
TGTGCCAGCAGCCAATCACTTAGCCGCTACACTGAAGCTTTCTTT
>TRBV27|-|TRBJ2-7|-
CASSLGGEYEQYF
TGTGCCAGCAGCCTCGGCGGGGAGTACGAGCAGTACTTC
>TRBV6-1|TRBD2|TRBJ2-7|-
CASSDEGGPTYEQYF
TGTGCCAGCAGTGACGAGGGAGGGCCGACCTACGAGCAGTACTTC